The table lists the clone carrying this T cell receptor beta chain with a count of one. Only in-frame clones appear in the TCRdb table, and some are missing; sequencing was by immunoSEQ multiplex PCR. The repertoire holds roughly 80,000 clones, with 80% to 90% as singletons. The sample originates from a study of OX40 agonist ivuxolimab in advanced cancers. The wider study: Treatment of patients was with ivuxolimab, an agonistic anti-OX40 (CD134) antibody. Patients got intravenous ivuxolimab at 0.01 to 10 mg/kg every 2 weeks.

V lost 1 base and J lost 5; bases outside the gene matches: 11. CDR1 is SGHTA, CDR2 FQGNSA, per germline. This CDR3 contains 17 residues. The sequence was collected from an adult with an advanced solid tumor such as melanoma, head and neck, liver or kidney cancer. The sequenced sample was CD4+ or CD8+ T cells sorted from blood, obtained in a trial of the OX40 agonist ivuxolimab. The V call is TRBV7-2, the J call TRBJ2-1, with 7 bases identical to TRBD1. Written as DNA, the CDR3 is TGTGCCAGCAGCTTAGTGCCGACAGGGTGGGGCCACAATGAGCAGTTCTTC. Translation: CASSLVPTGWGHNEQFF.